These 14 T cell receptor beta chains share one sample of origin, sequenced in a study of T-cell memory formation after mild COVID-19. TCRdb reprocessed the 5' RACE reads via MiXCR and lists one record per CDR3 protein. Of around 340,000 distinct CDR3 sequences listed, 10% to 15% were seen once; the top ten hold around a fifth. The specimen was PBMCs or a T cell subset sorted from them (not recorded which). The source of these receptors is a man between 18 and 35 years old who had mild COVID-19 (a few samples of this study predate the infection). Cell type and time point are not known.

This clonotype was detected a few times. The chain combines TRBV29-1 with TRBJ2-3, with unresolved D. CDR3 length: 13 amino acids. The V gene's germline CDR1 is SQVTM and CDR2 ANQGSEA. With 4 bases removed from V and 4 bases from J, the gap between germline ends came to 12 bases. The CDR3 reads CSVGSQLSDTQYF. In nucleotides, the CDR3 is TGCAGCGTTGGTTCGCAGCTTTCAGATACGCAGTATTTT.

This clonotype was detected a few times. This chain uses TRBV18 with TRBJ1-4; 8 bases map to TRBD1. The CDR3 consists of 18 residues. Germline V gene lookup returns CDR1 KGHSH and CDR2 LQKENI. V dropped 1 base and J dropped 3; count of bases not matched to a gene: 10. CDR3 sequence: CASSPRFGQGAANEKLFF. CDR3 nucleotides: TGTGCCAGCTCACCACGGTTTGGTCAGGGGGCGGCTAATGAAAAACTGTTTTTT.

The chain recombines TRBV25-1 with TRBJ1-5; the match to TRBD1 covers 8 bases. The CDR3 is 20 amino acids. Germline-derived CDR1 and CDR2 are MGHDK and SYGVNS. Unmatched junction bases numbered 24, after V lost 2 bases and J lost 9 bases. For the CDR3, the DNA is TGTGCCAGCAGTGAAAGTAGGGGACAGGTGAAAGTCCAATCAGTTCGGCCCCAGCATTTT. It specifies CASSESRGQVKVQSVRPQHF.

This clonotype was picked up a small number of times. V usage is TRBV29-1 and J usage is TRBJ2-2, with 7 bases identical to TRBD1. Unmatched junction bases numbered 3, after V lost 2 bases and J lost 6 bases. The length of the CDR3 is 13 residues. Germline V CDR1 and CDR2: SQVTM, ANQGSEA. CDR3 sequence (DNA): TGCAGCGTTGAACAGGGGGTCGCCGGGGAGCTGTTTTTT. Encoded protein: CSVEQGVAGELFF.

The J gene is TRBJ1-1, the V gene TRBV7-9; D uncertain. V lost 11 bases, J lost 0 bases, and 13 bases lay in between. The germline gives CDR1 SEHNR, CDR2 FQNEAQ (reference sequence). The CDR3 has 13 residues. The CDR3 region has the DNA TGTGCCGACCACGGACGGCTGAACACTGAAGCTTTCTTT. Protein: CADHGRLNTEAFF.

At least ten counts were recorded for this clonotype. The chain links TRBV7-3 to TRBJ2-1, with TRBD2 as a possible D gene (5 bases). The ends were cut back, 5 bases at V and 7 bases at J, with 9 bases in the middle. The CDR3 length is 12 residues. The germline V gene encodes CDR1 SGHTA and CDR2 FQGTGA. CDR3 bases: TGTGCCAGCAGCCCGGGATCGAATGAGCAGTTCTTC. Protein product: CASSPGSNEQFF.

The V gene is TRBV7-2, the J gene TRBJ2-5; 7 nucleotides match TRBD1. CDR3 size: 14 residues. Germline V gene data show CDR1 as SGHTA and CDR2 as FQGNSA. The ends lost 1 base at V and 5 bases at J; junction bases unmatched: 4. The CDR3 DNA follows: TGTGCCAGCAGCTTAGAGAGACAGGGCGAGACCCAGTACTTC. It translates to CASSLERQGETQYF.

This clonotype was counted between two and nine times. This chain uses TRBV7-9 with TRBJ1-1; D is uncertain. V lost 4 bases and J lost 3, with 6 bases in between. Germline CDR1 is SEHNR and CDR2 is FQNEAQ (reference sequence). CDR3 size: 12 residues. This CDR3 reads CASSSWDTEAFF. The CDR3 DNA sequence: TGTGCCAGCAGCTCCTGGGACACTGAAGCTTTCTTT.

This clonotype was detected only a few times. As DNA, the CDR3 is TGTGCCAGCAGCCCCTCCCAAAGGGGCAGCAATCAGCCCCAGCATTTT. It translates to CASSPSQRGSNQPQHF. V and J are TRBV3-1 and TRBJ1-5, with D possibly being TRBD1 (5 bases). The CDR3 totals 16 residues. V was shortened by 4 bases and J by 1 base, with 14 bases between the two germline ends. The germline V gene encodes CDR1 LGHDT and CDR2 YNNKEL (reference sequence).

The chain couples TRBV9 to TRBJ2-1, with a possible D match to TRBD2 (6 bases). This CDR3 is 16 amino acids long. Trimming took off 0 bases at V and 4 bases at J, with 14 bases between the two ends. CDR1 is SGDLS, CDR2 YYNGEE, per germline. CDR3 nucleotides: TGTGCCAGCAGCGTAGTTGCTAGCGCGAAGTACAATGAGCAGTTCTTC. This encodes CASSVVASAKYNEQFF.

The rearrangement joins TRBV20-1 to TRBJ1-3, with D tentatively TRBD1 (5 bases). The CDR3 runs to 14 residues. The V gene's germline CDR1 is DFQATT and CDR2 SNEGSKA (reference sequence). Trimming shortened V by 5 bases and J by 2 bases, and 13 bases separated the two germline ends. CDR3 coding DNA: TGCAGTGCTCACCCGCAGGGACCTGGAAACACCATATATTTT. Translating it yields CSAHPQGPGNTIYF.

This clonotype has only a few counts. The rearrangement links TRBV12-3 or TRBV12-4 to TRBJ1-2; D remains ambiguous. The CDR3 extends over 16 amino acids. Trimming shortened V by 5 bases and J by 0 bases, and 16 bases separated the two germline ends. The DNA of the CDR3 is TGTGCCAGCAGTCCAGGCCTCCAGAGGGCTAACTATGGCTACACCTTC. Translation: CASSPGLQRANYGYTF.

A few counts support this clonotype. V usage is TRBV29-1 and J usage is TRBJ2-7; either TRBD1 or TRBD2 may supply D (5 bases each). Germline CDR1 SQVTM, CDR2 ANQGSEA. The V end lost 3 bases, the J end lost 4 bases, and 13 bases lay between the germline ends. CDR3 size: 13 residues. CDR3 sequence reads: CSVEGELTYEQYF. The CDR3 bases are TGCAGCGTTGAGGGGGAATTAACGTACGAGCAGTACTTC.

This clonotype has a count of ten or more. The chain carries TRBV20-1 and TRBJ2-1, with TRBD2 matching 9 bases. The CDR3 totals 17 residues. The V and J ends lost 0 bases and 2 bases, in that order; junction bases with no gene match: 8. Looked up from germline, CDR1 is DFQATT and CDR2 is SNEGSKA (reference sequence). CDR3 amino acids: CSARDSLAGMAYNEQFF. For the CDR3, the DNA is TGCAGTGCTAGAGACTCCCTAGCGGGAATGGCCTACAATGAGCAGTTCTTC.